Listed below are T cell receptor beta chains from one sample, sequenced in a study of cytomegalovirus exposure and HLA in healthy donors. Sequenced by immunoSEQ multiplex PCR; TCRdb stores in-frame clones only, minus some. The data contain fewer than 150,000 clones, about 80% of them singletons. Sequenced sample: PBMCs. The receptors were gathered from a female donor in good health and CMV-seropositive. The conserved cysteine and the conserved F or W are not part of the CDR3 here.

V gene,CDR3 protein
TRBV6-5,ASSRGQGGNQPQH
TRBV5-1,ASSLGGALEKLF
TRBV7-2,ASSLGQGGNSPLH
TRBV27,ASSYNAGKNTEAF
TRBV15,ATSSRLVKSTDTQY
TRBV6-4,ASSAEAGGTGELF
TRBV29-1,SAGTSGYNEQF
TRBV10-3,AIRSGLAGGTYSTDTQY
TRBV2,ASSEEGVGQPQH
TRBV5-1,ASSAGGGGYEQY
TRBV6-5,ASSYSRDRVGSPLH
TRBV6-1,ASSESSSGTAYGYT
TRBV7-2,ASSSLGPETQY
TRBV30,AWNRGYEQY
TRBV6-1,ASNDRVGGYT
TRBV21-1,ASSKTGDRGRGGDTEAF
TRBV5-8,ASSLGYRVDQPQH
TRBV5-1,ASSFPDEKLF
TRBV6-6,ASSYRGGPDNEQF
TRBV9,ASSETGGTDGWTGELF
TRBV5-6,ASSLGVVDMELF
TRBV5-1,ASSLGGQPPRNTEAF
TRBV4-3,ASSQEVAPGNTIY
TRBV11-2,ASSLGGFTYEQY
TRBV5-1,ASRGQANTGELF
TRBV9,ASNTNYGYT
TRBV30,AWSSDTEAF
TRBV27,ASSLTRGSYNSPLH
TRBV6-5,ASSYLWALKETQY
TRBV5-1,ASSLYQGAGGTEAF
TRBV19,ASSIRQGITYEQY
TRBV25-1,ASRGLAGGQRTGELF
TRBV19,ASSTRTGSGNSPLH
TRBV5-1,ASSRSGQGAYEQY
TRBV5-8,ASSDPYGEQY
TRBV30,AWRRGFLNTEAF
TRBV6-6,ASKDRWNEKLF
TRBV28,ASSSGGGNSPLH
TRBV28,ASSLERTLYGYT
TRBV5-6,ASSLRSGTGEETQY
TRBV6-1,ASSRDRGSPREQF
TRBV11-2,ASSRGGWVDTQY
TRBV5-1,ASSLANLPGGLETQY
TRBV5-4,ASSLQQGNSPLH
TRBV5-6,ASSGDRGSGNTIY
TRBV18,ASSPGLVRDEQF
TRBV18,ASSTRGGAGEAF
TRBV10-3,AISASNTEAF
TRBV6-5,ASSYSMGRGDEKLF
TRBV18,ASSPGTGRSEQY
TRBV7-9,ASSPRPLTSFLYNEQF
TRBV6-5,ASSYFTGPPF
TRBV4-1,ASSQVESGGNIQY
TRBV16,ASSQTRSQPQH